The 28 T cell receptor beta chains given below trace back to one sample, sequenced in a study of blood T cells in healthy people across ages. A second PCR, run for about 6 to 12 cycles, used a sample-barcoded 5' primer plus a J-beta primer mix. TCRdb passed the 5' RACE reads through MiXCR, listing each CDR3 protein once. Of some 1.5 million distinct CDR3 sequences listed, roughly 27% were seen once; the top ten hold more than 6%. Sequenced: blood. The receptors originated from a woman in her thirties in good health.

The chain has TRBV5-1 and TRBJ1-1; no clear D gene. Trimming took off 3 bases at V and 11 bases at J, with 11 bases between the two ends. Germline V gene sequence: CDR1 SGHRS, CDR2 YFSETQ. This CDR3 comprises 11 residues. CDR3 nucleotide sequence: TGCGCCAGCAGCTCTAACGCGGTGGCTTTCTTT. Amino acids: CASSSNAVAFF.

Of note for this clonotype: A single base separates this from a much larger clone, so it may be a read error. The genes are TRBV5-1 and TRBJ2-1; D perhaps matches TRBD2 (5 bases). The CDR3 runs 14 residues. The V and J ends lost 3 bases and 4 bases respectively, with 11 bases between them. CDR1 SGHRS and CDR2 YFSETQ come from the germline V gene. In DNA, the CDR3 is TGCGCCAGCAGCTGTGGTGGGGAGTACAATGAGCAGTTCTTC. Translation: CASSCGGEYNEQFF.

The chain combines TRBV9 with TRBJ2-2, with D perhaps TRBD2 (6 bases). V lost 1 base, J lost 4 bases, and 11 bases lay in between. The CDR3 is 15 residues long. Germline V CDR1 and CDR2: SGDLS, YYNGEE. The CDR3 DNA reads as TGTGCCAGCAGCGTATACACAGCGGGCACCGGGGAGCTGTTTTTT. Protein: CASSVYTAGTGELFF.

This rearrangement joins TRBV24-1 to TRBJ2-1; 8 bases agree with TRBD2. The CDR3 runs to 13 residues. Germline CDR1 KGHDR, CDR2 SFDVKD. Trimming took 4 bases from V and 9 from J; bases not matched to a gene: 4. CDR3 loop: CATSDGTRGEQFF. CDR3 sequence (DNA): TGTGCCACCAGTGACGGGACTAGAGGTGAGCAGTTCTTC.

The chain carries TRBV7-9 and TRBJ1-1, with a weak D call TRBD1 (5 bases). V was shortened by 5 bases and J by 5 bases, with 18 bases between the two germline ends. Germline loops: CDR1 SEHNR, CDR2 FQNEAQ (reference sequence). CDR3 length equals 15 residues. This chain's CDR3 is CASSLIQGEGTEAFF. The DNA for the CDR3 is TGTGCCAGCAGCCTAATTCAGGGTGAAGGGACTGAAGCTTTCTTT.

The chain combines TRBV7-2 with TRBJ2-4; 7 positions match TRBD2. The last part of the DNA fits TRBJ2-7 better; the J call may be wrong. Germline V gene data show CDR1 as SGHTA and CDR2 as FQGNSA. The CDR3 is made up of 15 amino acids. The CDR3 sequence: CASSPSSGEDYEQYF. The CDR3 DNA sequence: TGTGCCAGCAGCCCATCTAGCGGTGAGGACTACGAGCAGTACTTC.

This clonotype was seen at least ten times. The V call is TRBV6-2 or TRBV6-3, the J call TRBJ2-1, with 12 bases fitting TRBD2. Looked up from germline, CDR1 is MNHEY and CDR2 is SVGEGT. V gave up 3 bases and J gave up 7 bases; unmatched junction bases: 22. There are 21 residues in the CDR3. The CDR3 region has the DNA TGTGCCAGCAGTTATGGCAGGGCAAATCTAGCGGGAGGGATCGGTCGAAATGAGCAGTTCTTC. Translating it yields CASSYGRANLAGGIGRNEQFF.

The chain recombines TRBV7-2 with TRBJ2-3; D gene unclear. The CDR3 runs 14 residues. Germline V gene lookup returns CDR1 SGHTA and CDR2 FQGNSA. V lost 5 bases, J lost 2 bases, and 11 bases lay in between. DNA of the CDR3: TGTGCCAGCAGCCCCTCACCGACCACAGATACGCAGTATTTT. As protein: CASSPSPTTDTQYF.

To note about this clonotype: This may be a read error, as it is one base from a much larger clone. V gene TRBV7-2 combines with J gene TRBJ2-3; 7 nucleotides agree with TRBD2. Germline V lookup: CDR1 SGHTA, CDR2 FQGNSA. The CDR3 totals 15 residues. As DNA, the CDR3 is TGTGCCGGCAGTTACACGCGGGGGTTGACAGATACGCAGTATTTT. Protein sequence: CAGSYTRGLTDTQYF.

This clonotype was observed a handful of times. Here the CDR3 reads CASSVAWVGGNEKLFF. CDR3 coding DNA: TGTGCCAGCAGCGTAGCTTGGGTCGGCGGGAATGAAAAACTGTTTTTT. This chain uses TRBV9 with TRBJ1-4; D remains unclear. Between the trimmed V and J ends, which lost 0 bases and 5 bases, there was a span of 14 bases. CDR3 length: 16 amino acids. Germline lookup yields CDR1 SGDLS and CDR2 YYNGEE.

As regards this clonotype: Sequence at one end of the junction differs from germline and may be a read error. The V gene is TRBV12-3 or TRBV12-4, the J gene TRBJ2-4, with a possible D match to TRBD1 (6 bases). The DNA end favors TRBJ2-7, so the J call may be wrong. The CDR3 contains 13 residues. CDR3: CAGSFHRDYEQYF. In DNA form, the CDR3 reads TGTGCCGGCAGTTTCCACAGGGACTACGAGCAGTACTTC.

This clonotype was seen repeatedly, ten times or more. The V and J genes are TRBV6-5 and TRBJ2-5, with unresolved D. CDR3 length equals 16 residues. Deletions cut 4 bases from V and 0 bases from J, with 15 bases between. Germline CDR1 is MNHEY and CDR2 is SVGAGI. Here the CDR3 reads CASSSLPQAYQETQYF. In DNA, the CDR3 is TGTGCCAGCAGTTCTCTGCCCCAGGCGTACCAAGAGACCCAGTACTTC.

This clonotype was seen more than once but under ten times. The chain recombines TRBV4-3 with TRBJ2-1; TRBD2 agrees at 11 bases. The J call is doubtful: the DNA matches TRBJ2-7 better. This CDR3 has 15 amino acids. Per germline, CDR1 LGHNA and CDR2 YSLEER. The CDR3 sequence: CASSHGLAGYNEQYF. The CDR3 nucleotides are TGCGCCAGCAGCCACGGACTAGCGGGCTACAATGAGCAGTACTTC.

This clonotype was observed a handful of times. This sequence joins TRBV30 and TRBJ2-3; D gene uncertain. The CDR3 is 15 residues long. V dropped 0 bases and J dropped 1 base, with 11 bases sitting between them. Looked up from germline, CDR1 is GTSNPN and CDR2 is SVGIG (reference sequence). CDR3 coding DNA: TGTGCCTGGAGTGTTCTCTCCGGAGGCACAGATACGCAGTATTTT. Amino acid sequence: CAWSVLSGGTDTQYF.

CDR3 protein: CSVDNRPTDTQYF. As DNA, the CDR3 is TGCAGCGTTGATAACAGACCCACAGATACGCAGTATTTT. The V and J genes are TRBV29-1 and TRBJ2-3, with D uncertain. Trimming took 3 bases from V and 2 from J, leaving 9 bases between them. Germline loops: CDR1 SQVTM, CDR2 ANQGSEA. The CDR3 is 13 amino acids.

This clonotype occurred many times. This rearrangement joins TRBV7-2 to TRBJ2-1; 8 bases are shared with TRBD2. The V segment lost 6 bases and the J segment 10 bases; nucleotides outside the gene matches: 17. Germline values: CDR1 SGHTA, CDR2 FQGNSA. The CDR3 consists of 16 residues. The CDR3 DNA sequence: TGTGCCAGCAGGAGGCGGGCAGCGGGAGTTCAGGAGGAGCAGTTCTTC. Translated: CASRRRAAGVQEEQFF.

V is TRBV20-1 and J is TRBJ1-2; TRBD1 might be the D (5 bases). Germline lookup yields CDR1 DFQATT and CDR2 SNEGSKA (reference sequence). Trimming pared 2 bases from V and 6 bases from J, leaving 10 bases between. The length of the CDR3 is 12 residues. CDR3 DNA sequence: TGCAGTGCTAGACAGGGAAGGGATGGCTACACCTTC. Protein product: CSARQGRDGYTF.

Worth noting for this clonotype: A read error may produce the germline difference seen at one junction end. For the CDR3, the DNA is TGTGTCAGCAGCAACGGTTTCGGGATTTCCTACGAGCAGTACTTC. This codes for CVSSNGFGISYEQYF. The J gene is TRBJ2-7, the V gene TRBV3-1; possible D gene TRBD2, 5 bases. The CDR3 loop spans 15 amino acids. Germline lookup yields CDR1 LGHDT and CDR2 YNNKEL (reference sequence).

This clonotype was observed many times. The chain recombines TRBV5-1 with TRBJ2-7, with D possibly being TRBD2 (5 bases). CDR1 is SGHRS, CDR2 YFSETQ, per germline. V was clipped by 4 bases and J by 5 bases, with 13 bases between them. The CDR3 consists of 13 residues. CDR3 DNA sequence: TGCGCCAGCAGCGGGAGCATGCGTGACGAGCAGTACTTC. Its translation is CASSGSMRDEQYF.

The rearrangement links TRBV7-9 to TRBJ1-2; possibly TRBD1 for D (5 bases). The CDR3 spans 13 residues. V was shortened by 7 bases and J by 2 bases, with 11 bases between the two germline ends. Germline V gene lookup returns CDR1 SEHNR and CDR2 FQNEAQ (reference sequence). The CDR3 nucleotides read TGTGCCAGCACGCCCCCAGGGAACTATGGCTACACCTTC. Translation gives CASTPPGNYGYTF.

This clonotype has a count of ten or more. This chain links TRBV5-1 with TRBJ2-7, with TRBD2 matching 9 bases. Trimming took 4 bases from V and 2 from J; bases not matched to a gene: 7. The CDR3 is 15 amino acids. CDR1 is SGHRS, CDR2 YFSETQ, per germline. CDR3 region: CASSPRASGTYEQYF. The CDR3 coding sequence is TGCGCCAGCAGCCCCCGGGCTAGCGGGACCTACGAGCAGTACTTC.

A remark on this clonotype: A read error may produce the germline difference seen at one junction end. This CDR3 reads CASSYSGAGGNRPQHF. The CDR3 DNA sequence: TGTGCCAGCAGTTACTCGGGGGCCGGGGGCAATCGGCCCCAGCATTTT. The chain has TRBV6-5 and TRBJ1-5, with D possibly matching TRBD1 (6 bases). This CDR3 is built from 16 residues. Germline V gives CDR1 MNHEY, CDR2 SVGAGI.

The J gene is TRBJ1-1, the V gene TRBV29-1; TRBD1 matches at 9 bases. CDR3 size: 14 residues. V shed 8 bases, J shed 1 base, and the junction held 8 bases outside the gene matches. From germline, CDR1 is SQVTM and CDR2 ANQGSEA. The CDR3 DNA sequence: TGCAGCATGCCCGGACAGGGGACGAACACTGAAGCTTTCTTT. Residues: CSMPGQGTNTEAFF.

This clonotype was observed a few times. The chain has TRBV7-2 and TRBJ1-1; D uncertain. This CDR3 has 13 residues. Germline CDR1 and CDR2: SGHTA and FQGNSA. Trimming took off 2 bases at V and 2 bases at J, with 6 bases between the two ends. The CDR3 loop reads CASSLNINTEAFF. CDR3 nucleotide sequence: TGTGCCAGCAGCTTAAATATAAACACTGAAGCTTTCTTT.

Of note for this clonotype: One end of the junction is discordant with germline, which a read error may explain. The chain combines TRBV7-2 with TRBJ1-5; D may be TRBD1 (6 bases). There are 14 residues in the CDR3. CDR1 is SGHTA and CDR2 is FQGNSA in the germline V gene. The CDR3 spells CAGSLTGYNQPQHF. As DNA, the CDR3 is TGTGCCGGCAGCCTCACAGGGTACAATCAGCCCCAGCATTTT. The full variable domain, with the rest looked up from reference TRBV7-2 and TRBJ1-5, is GAGVSQSPSNKVTEKGKDVELRCDPISGHTALYWYRQSLGQGLEFLIYFQGNSAPDKSGLPSDRFSAERTGGSVSTLTIQRTQQEDSAVYLCAGSLTGYNQPQHFGDGTRLSIL.

This clonotype was counted ten times or more. The chain joins TRBV29-1 to TRBJ2-3; D perhaps matches TRBD1 (6 bases). Trimming stripped 4 bases from V and 4 bases from J, with 12 bases between. There are 13 residues in the CDR3. Germline V gives CDR1 SQVTM, CDR2 ANQGSEA. CDR3 sequence: CSVVQGQADTQYF. For the CDR3, the DNA is TGCAGCGTTGTTCAGGGGCAGGCAGATACGCAGTATTTT.

The chain combines TRBV6-6 with TRBJ1-2, with 8 positions matching TRBD1. J lost 8 bases, V lost 4 bases, and 12 bases had no gene match. This CDR3 spans 15 amino acids. CDR1 is MNHNY, CDR2 SVGAGI, per germline (reference sequence). In DNA form, the CDR3 reads TGTGCCAGCAGTTCGCGGACAGGGCCCTTCCTCGGCTACACCTTC. This translates into CASSSRTGPFLGYTF.

The rearrangement joins TRBV9 to TRBJ2-1; tentative D call: TRBD2 (6 bases). The CDR3 covers 14 residues. V lost 6 bases and J 2 bases, leaving 12 bases between the germline ends. Per the germline V gene, CDR1 is SGDLS and CDR2 is YYNGEE. The CDR3 region has the DNA TGTGCCAGCATAAAGCGGAGGGCCTACAATGAGCAGTTCTTC. It yields the protein CASIKRRAYNEQFF.